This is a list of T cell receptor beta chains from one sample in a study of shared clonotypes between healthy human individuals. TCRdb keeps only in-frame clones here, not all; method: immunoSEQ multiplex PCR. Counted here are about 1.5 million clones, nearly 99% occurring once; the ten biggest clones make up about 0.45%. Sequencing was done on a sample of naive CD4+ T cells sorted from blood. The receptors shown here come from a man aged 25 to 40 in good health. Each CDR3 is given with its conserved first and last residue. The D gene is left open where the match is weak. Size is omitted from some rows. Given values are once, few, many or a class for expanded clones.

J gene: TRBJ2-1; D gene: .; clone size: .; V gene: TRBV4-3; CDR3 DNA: TGCGCCAGCAGCCAAGCCGGAGCGGACTACAATGAGCAGTTCTTC; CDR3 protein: CASSQAGADYNEQFF
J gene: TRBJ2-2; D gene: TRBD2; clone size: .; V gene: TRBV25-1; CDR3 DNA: TGTGCCAGCAGTGACTCGGGGAGGGCCGGGGAGCTGTTTTTT; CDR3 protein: CASSDSGRAGELFF
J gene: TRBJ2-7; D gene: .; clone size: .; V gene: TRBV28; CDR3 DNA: TGTGCCAGTCGAAAGCGGGCCAGCTCCTACGAGCAGTACTTC; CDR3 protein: CASRKRASSYEQYF
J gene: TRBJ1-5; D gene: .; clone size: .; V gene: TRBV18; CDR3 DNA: TGTGCCAGCTCACCAGGGATCAATCAGCCCCAGCATTTT; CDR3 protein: CASSPGINQPQHF
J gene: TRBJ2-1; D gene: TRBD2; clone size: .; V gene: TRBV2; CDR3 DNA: TGTGCCAGCAGTGCCAAGCTTAGCGGGAGGAGGAATGAGCAGTTCTTC; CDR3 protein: CASSAKLSGRRNEQFF
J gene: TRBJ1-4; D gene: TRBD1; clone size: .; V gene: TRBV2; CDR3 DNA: TGTGCCAGCAGGAGGACAGGGGGCTCGGTTCCCGGAAAACTTAATGAAAAACTGTTTTTT; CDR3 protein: CASRRTGGSVPGKLNEKLFF
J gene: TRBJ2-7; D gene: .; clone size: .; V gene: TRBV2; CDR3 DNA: TGTGCCAGCAGTGCGGCAGGGGCCCCCTACGAGCAGTACTTC; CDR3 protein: CASSAAGAPYEQYF
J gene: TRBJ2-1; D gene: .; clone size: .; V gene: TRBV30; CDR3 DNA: TGTGCCTGGAATATAAGGAGGACCTCATACAATGAGCAGTTCTTC; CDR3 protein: CAWNIRRTSYNEQFF
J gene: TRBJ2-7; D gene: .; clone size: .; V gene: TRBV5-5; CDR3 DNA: TGTGCCAGCGGGGGTCGGACCTCAATCGAGCAGTACTTC; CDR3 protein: CASGGRTSIEQYF
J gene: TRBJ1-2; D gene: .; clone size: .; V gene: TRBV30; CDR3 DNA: TGTGCCTGGAGCCTCCTCCACTATGGCTACACCTTC; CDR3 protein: CAWSLLHYGYTF
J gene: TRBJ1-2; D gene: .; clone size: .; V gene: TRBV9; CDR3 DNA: TGTGCCAGCAGCCGTAGAAACTATGGCTACACCTTC; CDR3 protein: CASSRRNYGYTF
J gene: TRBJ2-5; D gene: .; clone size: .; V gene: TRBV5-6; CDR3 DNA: TGTGCCAGCAGCTTGGCAGAGACCCAGTACTTC; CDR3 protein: CASSLAETQYF
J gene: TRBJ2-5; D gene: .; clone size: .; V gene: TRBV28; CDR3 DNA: TGTGCCAGCCGGGACCTGGGAGGGGGGGAAGAGACCCAGTACTTC; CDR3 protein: CASRDLGGGEETQYF
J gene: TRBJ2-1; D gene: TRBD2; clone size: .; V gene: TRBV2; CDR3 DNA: TGTGCCAGCAGAAGGACTAGCGGCAATGAGCAGTTCTTC; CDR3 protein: CASRRTSGNEQFF
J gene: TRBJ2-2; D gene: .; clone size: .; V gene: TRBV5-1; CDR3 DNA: TGCGCCAGCAGACAAGACAGGACAAACACCGGGGAGCTGTTTTTT; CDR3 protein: CASRQDRTNTGELFF
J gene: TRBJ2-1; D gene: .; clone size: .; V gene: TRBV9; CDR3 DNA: TGTGCCAGCAGCGTAGATGTGGGGGACAATGAGCAGTTCTTC; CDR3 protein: CASSVDVGDNEQFF
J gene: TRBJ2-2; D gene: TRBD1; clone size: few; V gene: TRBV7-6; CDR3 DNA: TGTGCCAGCAGCATGACTCCCCCCGGGACAGCGTTAACCGGGGAGCTGTTTTTT; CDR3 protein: CASSMTPPGTALTGELFF
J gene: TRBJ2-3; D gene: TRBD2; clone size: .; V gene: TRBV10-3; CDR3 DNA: TGTGCCATCAGAGACACTAGCGCCTCTAGCACAGATACGCAGTATTTT; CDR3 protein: CAIRDTSASSTDTQYF
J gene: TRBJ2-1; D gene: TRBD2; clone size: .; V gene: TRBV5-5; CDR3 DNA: TGTGCCAGCAGCCCTATATCCTTCGGGGGGAGGTCCTACAATGAGCAGTTCTTC; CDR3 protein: CASSPISFGGRSYNEQFF
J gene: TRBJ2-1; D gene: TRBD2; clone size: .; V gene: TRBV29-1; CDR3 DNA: TGCAGCGGAAAGGTAGCGGGGGGCAGCTACAATGAGCAGTTCTTC; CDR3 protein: CSGKVAGGSYNEQFF
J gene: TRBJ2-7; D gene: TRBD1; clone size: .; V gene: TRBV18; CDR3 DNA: TGTGCCAGCTCAAAGACAGGGGGCGGGGAGCAGTACTTC; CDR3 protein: CASSKTGGGEQYF
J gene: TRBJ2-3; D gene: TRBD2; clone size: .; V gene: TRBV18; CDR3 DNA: TGTGCCAGCTCATCCTTAGCGGGAGAGATAGATACGCAGTATTTT; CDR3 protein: CASSSLAGEIDTQYF
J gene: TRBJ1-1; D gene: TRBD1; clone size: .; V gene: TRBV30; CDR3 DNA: TGTGCCGGGGGACAGTTGAACACTGAAGCTTTCTTT; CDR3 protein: CAGGQLNTEAFF
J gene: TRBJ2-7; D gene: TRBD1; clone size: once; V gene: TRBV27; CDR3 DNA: TGTGCCAGCAGTTTTACGGGACAGGTTCAATACGAGCAGTACTTC; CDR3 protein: CASSFTGQVQYEQYF
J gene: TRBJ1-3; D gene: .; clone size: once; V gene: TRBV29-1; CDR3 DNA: TGCAGCGTCCGCCGGGACAATGGAAACACCATATATTTT; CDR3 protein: CSVRRDNGNTIYF
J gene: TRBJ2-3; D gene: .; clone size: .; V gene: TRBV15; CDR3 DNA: TGTGCCACCAGCCCTGGGCCGGATGATAGGGCAGATACGCAGTATTTT; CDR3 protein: CATSPGPDDRADTQYF
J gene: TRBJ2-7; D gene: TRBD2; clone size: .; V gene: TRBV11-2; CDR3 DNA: TGTGCCAGCAGCTTATGGGCGGGAGGCGAGCAGTACTTC; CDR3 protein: CASSLWAGGEQYF
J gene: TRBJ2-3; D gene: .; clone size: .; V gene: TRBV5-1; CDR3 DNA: TGCGCCAGCAGCCCAGACCTCGTAGCACGGGGGCAGTATTTT; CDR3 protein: CASSPDLVARGQYF
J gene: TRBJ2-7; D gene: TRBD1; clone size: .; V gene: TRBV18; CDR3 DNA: TGTGCCAGCTCACCACTCGATGCAGGGGGCGCGTACGAGCAGTACTTC; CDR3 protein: CASSPLDAGGAYEQYF
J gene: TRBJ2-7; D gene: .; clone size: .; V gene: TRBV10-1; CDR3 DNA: TGCGCCAGCAGTGAGTCCAGGGTTAACGAGCAGTACTTC; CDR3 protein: CASSESRVNEQYF
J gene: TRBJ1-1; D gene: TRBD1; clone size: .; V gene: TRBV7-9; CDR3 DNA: TGTGCCAGCAGCGCTACAGGGGTGCCAGAAGCTTTCTTT; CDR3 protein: CASSATGVPEAFF
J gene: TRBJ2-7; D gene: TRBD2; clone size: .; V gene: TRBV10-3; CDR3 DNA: TGTGCCATCAGTGGACAGGGTACTAGCGGGAGACGGTACGAGCAGTACTTC; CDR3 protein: CAISGQGTSGRRYEQYF
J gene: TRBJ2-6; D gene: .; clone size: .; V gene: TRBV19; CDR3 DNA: TGTGCCAGTAGTTTTCAGGGGTGGCCCTCTGGGGCCAACGTCCTGACTTTC; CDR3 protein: CASSFQGWPSGANVLTF
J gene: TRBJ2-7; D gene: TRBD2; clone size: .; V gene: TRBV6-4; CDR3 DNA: TGTGCCAGCTCTTGGGAGCGGGAGGGGTACGAGCAGTACTTC; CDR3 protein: CASSWEREGYEQYF
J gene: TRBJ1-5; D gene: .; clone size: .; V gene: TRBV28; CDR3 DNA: TGTGCCAGCAACCCCGGGGGGGCCCGCAATCAGCCCCAGCATTTT; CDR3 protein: CASNPGGARNQPQHF